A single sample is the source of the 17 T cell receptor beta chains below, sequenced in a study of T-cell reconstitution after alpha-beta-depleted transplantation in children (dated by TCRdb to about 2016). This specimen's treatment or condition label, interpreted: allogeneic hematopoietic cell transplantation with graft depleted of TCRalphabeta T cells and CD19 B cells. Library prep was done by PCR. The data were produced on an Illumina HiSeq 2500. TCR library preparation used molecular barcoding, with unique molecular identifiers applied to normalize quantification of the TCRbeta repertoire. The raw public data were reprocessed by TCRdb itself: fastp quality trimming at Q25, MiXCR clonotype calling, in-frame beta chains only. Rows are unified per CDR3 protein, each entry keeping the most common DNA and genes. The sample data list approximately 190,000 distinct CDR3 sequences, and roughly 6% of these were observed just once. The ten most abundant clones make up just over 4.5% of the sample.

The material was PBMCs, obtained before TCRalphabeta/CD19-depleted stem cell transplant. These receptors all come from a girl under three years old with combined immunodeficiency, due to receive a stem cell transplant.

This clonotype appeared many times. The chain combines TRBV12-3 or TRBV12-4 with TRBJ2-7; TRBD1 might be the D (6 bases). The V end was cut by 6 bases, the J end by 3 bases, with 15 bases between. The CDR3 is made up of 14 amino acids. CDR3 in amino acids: CASSSDRNLYEQYF. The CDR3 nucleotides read TGTGCCAGCAGCTCCGACAGGAACCTCTACGAGCAGTACTTC.

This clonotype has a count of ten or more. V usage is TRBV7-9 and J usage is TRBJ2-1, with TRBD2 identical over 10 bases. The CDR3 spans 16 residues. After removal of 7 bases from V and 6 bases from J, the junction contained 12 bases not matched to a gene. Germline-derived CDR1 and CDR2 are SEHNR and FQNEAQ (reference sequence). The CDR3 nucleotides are TGTGCCAGCACGGTTCGAGCGGGAGGGCCAGGCAATGAGCAGTTCTTC. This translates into CASTVRAGGPGNEQFF.

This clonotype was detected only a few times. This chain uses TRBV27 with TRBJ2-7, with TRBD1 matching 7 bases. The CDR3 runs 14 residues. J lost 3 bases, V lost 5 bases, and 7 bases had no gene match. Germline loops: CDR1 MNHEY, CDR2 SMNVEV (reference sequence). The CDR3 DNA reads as TGTGCCAGCAGTAGGGACAGCGCTTACTACGAGCAGTACTTC. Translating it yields CASSRDSAYYEQYF.

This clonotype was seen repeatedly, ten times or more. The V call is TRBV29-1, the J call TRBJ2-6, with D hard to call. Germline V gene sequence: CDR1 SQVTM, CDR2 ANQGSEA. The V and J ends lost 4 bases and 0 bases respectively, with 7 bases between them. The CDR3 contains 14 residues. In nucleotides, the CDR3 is TGCAGCGTTGCCCCTAACTCTGGGGCCAACGTCCTGACTTTC. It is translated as CSVAPNSGANVLTF. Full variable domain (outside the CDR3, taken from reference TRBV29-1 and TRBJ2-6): SAVISQKPSRDICQRGTSLTIQCQVDSQVTMMFWYRQQPGQSLTLIATANQGSEATYESGFVIDKFPISRPNLTFSTLTVSNMSPEDSSIYLCSVAPNSGANVLTFGAGSRLTVL.

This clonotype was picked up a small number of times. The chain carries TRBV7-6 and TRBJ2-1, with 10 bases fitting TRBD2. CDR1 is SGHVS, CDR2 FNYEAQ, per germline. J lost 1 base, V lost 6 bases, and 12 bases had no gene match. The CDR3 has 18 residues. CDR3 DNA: TGTGCCAGCAGTCTATATAGCGGGGGGCAAGGGTCCTACAATGAGCAGTTCTTC. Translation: CASSLYSGGQGSYNEQFF.

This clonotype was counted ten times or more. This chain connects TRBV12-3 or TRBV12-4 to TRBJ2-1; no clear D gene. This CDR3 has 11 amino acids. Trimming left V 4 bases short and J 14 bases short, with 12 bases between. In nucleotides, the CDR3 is TGTGCCAGCAGTTATAATCGCTTGGAGTTCTTC. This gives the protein CASSYNRLEFF.

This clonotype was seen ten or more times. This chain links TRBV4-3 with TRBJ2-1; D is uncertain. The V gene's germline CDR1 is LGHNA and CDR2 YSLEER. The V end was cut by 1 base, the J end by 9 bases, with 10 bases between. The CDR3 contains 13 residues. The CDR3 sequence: CASSQVKGLEQFF. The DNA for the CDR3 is TGCGCCAGCAGCCAAGTCAAGGGCCTTGAGCAGTTCTTC.

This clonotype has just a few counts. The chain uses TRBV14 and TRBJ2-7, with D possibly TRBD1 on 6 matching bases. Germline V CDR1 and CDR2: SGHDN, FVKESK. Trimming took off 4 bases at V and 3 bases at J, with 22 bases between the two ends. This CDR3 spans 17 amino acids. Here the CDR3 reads CASSPLRRDTVFYEQYF. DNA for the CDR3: TGTGCCAGCAGCCCGCTCCGAAGGGACACTGTGTTCTACGAGCAGTACTTC.

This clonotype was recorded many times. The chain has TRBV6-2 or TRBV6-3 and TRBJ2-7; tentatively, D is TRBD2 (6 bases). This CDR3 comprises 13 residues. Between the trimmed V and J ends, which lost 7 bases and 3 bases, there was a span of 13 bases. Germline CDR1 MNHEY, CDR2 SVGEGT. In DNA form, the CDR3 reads TGTGCCAGCACCAACTCCGGGGGCTACGAGCAGTACTTC. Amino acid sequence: CASTNSGGYEQYF.

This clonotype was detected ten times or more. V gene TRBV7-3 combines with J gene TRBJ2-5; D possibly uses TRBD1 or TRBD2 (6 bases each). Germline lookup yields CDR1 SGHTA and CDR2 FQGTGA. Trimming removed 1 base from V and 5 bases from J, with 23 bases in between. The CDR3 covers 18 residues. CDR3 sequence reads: CASSLKGTTTREEETQYF. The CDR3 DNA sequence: TGTGCCAGCAGCTTAAAGGGGACAACGACTAGAGAGGAGGAGACCCAGTACTTC.

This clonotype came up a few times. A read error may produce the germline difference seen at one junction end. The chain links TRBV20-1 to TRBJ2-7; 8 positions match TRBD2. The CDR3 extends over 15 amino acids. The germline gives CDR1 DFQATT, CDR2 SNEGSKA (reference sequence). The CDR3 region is CCARDHKRGSYEQYF. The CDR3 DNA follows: TGCTGTGCTAGAGATCATAAGCGGGGGTCCTACGAGCAGTACTTC.

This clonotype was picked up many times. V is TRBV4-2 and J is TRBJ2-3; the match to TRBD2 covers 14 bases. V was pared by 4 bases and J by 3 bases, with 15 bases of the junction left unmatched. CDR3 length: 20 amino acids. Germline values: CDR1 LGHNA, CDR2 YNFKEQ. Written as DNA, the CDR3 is TGTGCCAGCAGCCCCCTCGCGGGACTAGCGGGGGCCCATAGTACAGATACGCAGTATTTT. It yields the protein CASSPLAGLAGAHSTDTQYF.

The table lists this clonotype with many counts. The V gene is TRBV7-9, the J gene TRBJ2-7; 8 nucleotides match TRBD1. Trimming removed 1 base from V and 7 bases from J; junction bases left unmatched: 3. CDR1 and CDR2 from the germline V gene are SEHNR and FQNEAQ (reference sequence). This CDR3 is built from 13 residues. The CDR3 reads CASSLGTGREQYF. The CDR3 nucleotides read TGTGCCAGCAGCTTAGGGACAGGGCGGGAGCAGTACTTC.

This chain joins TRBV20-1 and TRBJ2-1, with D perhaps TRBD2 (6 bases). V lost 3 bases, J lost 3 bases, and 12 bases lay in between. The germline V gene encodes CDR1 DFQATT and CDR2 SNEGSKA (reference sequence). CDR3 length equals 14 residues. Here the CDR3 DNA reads TGCAGTGCTAGTTTCGGGACTGGCTACAATGAGCAGTTCTTC. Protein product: CSASFGTGYNEQFF.

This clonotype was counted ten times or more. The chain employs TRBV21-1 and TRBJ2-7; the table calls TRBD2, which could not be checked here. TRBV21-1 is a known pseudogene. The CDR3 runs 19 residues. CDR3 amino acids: CASSKVASEGTGSECEQYF. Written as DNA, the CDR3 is TGTGCCAGCAGCAAAGTCGCTAGCGAGGGCACGGGATCGGAGTGCGAGCAGTACTTC.

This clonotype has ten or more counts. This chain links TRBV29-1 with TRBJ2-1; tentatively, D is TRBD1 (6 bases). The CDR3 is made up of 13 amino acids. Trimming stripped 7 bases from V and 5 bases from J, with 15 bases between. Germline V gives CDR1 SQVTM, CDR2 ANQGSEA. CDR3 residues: CSATGHRNNEQFF. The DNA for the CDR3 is TGCAGCGCCACGGGACACCGGAACAATGAGCAGTTCTTC.

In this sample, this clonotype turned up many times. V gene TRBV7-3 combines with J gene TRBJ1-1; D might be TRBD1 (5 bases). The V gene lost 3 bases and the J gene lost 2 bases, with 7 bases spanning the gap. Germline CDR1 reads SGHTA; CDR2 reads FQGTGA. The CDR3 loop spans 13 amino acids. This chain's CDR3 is CASSFTGNTEAFF. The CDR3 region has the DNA TGTGCCAGCAGCTTCACAGGTAACACTGAAGCTTTCTTT.